The rows below give T cell receptor beta chains drawn from one sample of a study of identical twins. TCRdb redid the calling of the 5' RACE reads with MiXCR, one entry per CDR3 protein. Counted here are around 500,000 distinct CDR3 sequences, 14% occurring once; the ten biggest clones make up 0.5% to 0.65%. These data were also reused for a study on yellow fever vaccine responses in identical twins.

Sequences were obtained from CD4+ T cells sorted from blood. These TCRs come from a woman aged 18-29 years in good health. Both conserved end residues are part of each CDR3. A D gene is named only where the DNA matches it firmly. The size of a clone is reported for some rows only, either as once, few or many, or as a class for expanded clones.

j_gene: TRBJ2-1; abundance: -; d_gene: -; v_gene: TRBV6-5; CDR3nt: TGTGCCAGCAGTTACTCCTTTGCCCCAGGGCCCAATGAGCAGTTCTTC; CDR3aa: CASSYSFAPGPNEQFF
j_gene: TRBJ2-5; abundance: many; d_gene: TRBD2; v_gene: TRBV7-2; CDR3nt: TGTGCCAGCAGCTTAATGGGAGCGGGAGTGATGGAGACCCAGTACTTC; CDR3aa: CASSLMGAGVMETQYF
j_gene: TRBJ2-1; abundance: -; d_gene: TRBD2; v_gene: TRBV11-1; CDR3nt: TGTGCCAGCAGCTTAGGCCGGACTAGCGCCTACAATGAGCAGTTCTTC; CDR3aa: CASSLGRTSAYNEQFF
j_gene: TRBJ2-1; abundance: few; d_gene: TRBD2; v_gene: TRBV5-6; CDR3nt: TGTGCCAGCAGCTCCGGGACTAGCGGCAATGAGCAGTTCTTC; CDR3aa: CASSSGTSGNEQFF
j_gene: TRBJ2-2; abundance: many; d_gene: -; v_gene: TRBV10-3; CDR3nt: TGTGCCATCAGTGGAGGGCTCAGTGGAACCGGGGAGCTGTTTTTT; CDR3aa: CAISGGLSGTGELFF
j_gene: TRBJ2-5; abundance: -; d_gene: TRBD2; v_gene: TRBV7-8; CDR3nt: TGTGCCAGCAGCCAAGCGGGAGTTCAAGAGACCCAGTACTTC; CDR3aa: CASSQAGVQETQYF
j_gene: TRBJ2-2; abundance: -; d_gene: -; v_gene: TRBV6-1; CDR3nt: TGTGCCAACAGTGATTGGGAAAACGGGGAGCTGTTTTTT; CDR3aa: CANSDWENGELFF
j_gene: TRBJ2-3; abundance: few; d_gene: -; v_gene: TRBV24-1; CDR3nt: TGTGCCACCAGTGATCCGGACAGATTCACAGATACGCAGTATTTT; CDR3aa: CATSDPDRFTDTQYF
j_gene: TRBJ2-3; abundance: few; d_gene: TRBD2; v_gene: TRBV12-3/TRBV12-4; CDR3nt: TGTGCCAGCAGTTTAGCCCGACTAGCGGGAGGGCCTTGGGGCACAGATACGCAGTATTTT; CDR3aa: CASSLARLAGGPWGTDTQYF
j_gene: TRBJ2-2; abundance: many; d_gene: TRBD1; v_gene: TRBV7-2; CDR3nt: TGTGCCAGCAGCTTAGTAGGGGGCCTCACCGGGGAGCTGTTTTTT; CDR3aa: CASSLVGGLTGELFF
j_gene: TRBJ2-7; abundance: -; d_gene: TRBD2; v_gene: TRBV12-3/TRBV12-4; CDR3nt: TGTGCCAGCAGTTTCGGTCTAGCGGGGGTCGAGCAGTACTTC; CDR3aa: CASSFGLAGVEQYF
j_gene: TRBJ2-7; abundance: -; d_gene: TRBD2; v_gene: TRBV6-2/TRBV6-3; CDR3nt: TGTGCCAGCAGTTACGGTACTAGCGGAATTTCCTACGAGCAGTACTTC; CDR3aa: CASSYGTSGISYEQYF
j_gene: TRBJ1-1; abundance: -; d_gene: -; v_gene: TRBV7-9; CDR3nt: TGTGCCAGCAGTGAAACAGCGACTGAAGCTTTCTTT; CDR3aa: CASSETATEAFF
j_gene: TRBJ2-2; abundance: few; d_gene: -; v_gene: TRBV6-5; CDR3nt: TGTGCCAGCAGGAGGGAAACCGGGGAGCTGTTTTTT; CDR3aa: CASRRETGELFF
j_gene: TRBJ1-3; abundance: many; d_gene: -; v_gene: TRBV12-3/TRBV12-4; CDR3nt: TGTGCCAGCACCCCGTCTCAGGGAACCGGAAACACCATATATTTT; CDR3aa: CASTPSQGTGNTIYF
j_gene: TRBJ2-5; abundance: -; d_gene: -; v_gene: TRBV7-2; CDR3nt: TGTGCCAGCAGCTTCGACGGGGGGCCACAAGAGACCCAGTACTTC; CDR3aa: CASSFDGGPQETQYF
j_gene: TRBJ2-3; abundance: -; d_gene: -; v_gene: TRBV5-4; CDR3nt: TGTGCCAGCAGCTTGGATCAGGGAGTTCAAGATACGCAGTATTTT; CDR3aa: CASSLDQGVQDTQYF
j_gene: TRBJ2-7; abundance: -; d_gene: -; v_gene: TRBV24-1; CDR3nt: TGTGCCACCAGTGAGGCGGGTTTGTACGAGCAGTACTTC; CDR3aa: CATSEAGLYEQYF
j_gene: TRBJ2-3; abundance: few; d_gene: -; v_gene: TRBV3-1; CDR3nt: TGTGCCAGCAGCCGGCTTACTAGCACAGATACGCAGTATTTT; CDR3aa: CASSRLTSTDTQYF
j_gene: TRBJ2-1; abundance: many; d_gene: TRBD2; v_gene: TRBV18; CDR3nt: TGTGCCAGCTCCCGGGACTACTCCTACAATGAGCAGTTCTTC; CDR3aa: CASSRDYSYNEQFF
j_gene: TRBJ2-1; abundance: -; d_gene: -; v_gene: TRBV20-1; CDR3nt: TGCAGTGCTAGGGGGGACTTGGGACGGAATGAGCAGTTCTTC; CDR3aa: CSARGDLGRNEQFF
j_gene: TRBJ2-5; abundance: -; d_gene: -; v_gene: TRBV20-1; CDR3nt: TGCAGTGCTAGTGGCGGCGCCGAGACCCAGTACTTC; CDR3aa: CSASGGAETQYF
j_gene: TRBJ1-5; abundance: -; d_gene: -; v_gene: TRBV14; CDR3nt: TGTGCCAGCAGCCAAGGCCAGGGTCAGCCCCAGCATTTT; CDR3aa: CASSQGQGQPQHF
j_gene: TRBJ2-3; abundance: few; d_gene: -; v_gene: TRBV9; CDR3nt: TGTGCCAGCAGCACATCAGAGGGAGATACGCAGTATTTT; CDR3aa: CASSTSEGDTQYF
j_gene: TRBJ2-4; abundance: few; d_gene: -; v_gene: TRBV7-8; CDR3nt: TGTGCCAGCAGCCCGAGGGGGATGGGGGACATTCAGTACTTC; CDR3aa: CASSPRGMGDIQYF
j_gene: TRBJ2-1; abundance: -; d_gene: -; v_gene: TRBV20-1; CDR3nt: TGCAGTGCTACCCGAGGGGGGTCTGAGCAGTTCTTC; CDR3aa: CSATRGGSEQFF
j_gene: TRBJ1-2; abundance: -; d_gene: -; v_gene: TRBV25-1; CDR3nt: TGTGCCAGCAGTGATGTTGTTGACTATGGCTACACCTTC; CDR3aa: CASSDVVDYGYTF
j_gene: TRBJ2-5; abundance: few; d_gene: -; v_gene: TRBV9; CDR3nt: TGTGCCAGCAGCGTAGGAGGTGGGACCCAGTACTTC; CDR3aa: CASSVGGGTQYF
j_gene: TRBJ2-2; abundance: few; d_gene: -; v_gene: TRBV6-1; CDR3nt: TGTGCCAGCAGTCCCGCAGAGGTGTGGGACACCGGGGAGCTGTTTTTT; CDR3aa: CASSPAEVWDTGELFF
j_gene: TRBJ2-3; abundance: -; d_gene: -; v_gene: TRBV20-1; CDR3nt: TGCAGTGCCACGGACTTCACCACAGATACGCAGTATTTT; CDR3aa: CSATDFTTDTQYF
j_gene: TRBJ2-5; abundance: few; d_gene: -; v_gene: TRBV20-1; CDR3nt: TGCAGTGCTCCGTGGCCGGGGATGGAGACCCAGTACTTC; CDR3aa: CSAPWPGMETQYF
j_gene: TRBJ2-1; abundance: -; d_gene: -; v_gene: TRBV11-2; CDR3nt: TGTGCCAGCAGCTTAGGGCACGGTAATGAGCAGTTCTTC; CDR3aa: CASSLGHGNEQFF
j_gene: TRBJ1-6; abundance: few; d_gene: -; v_gene: TRBV5-6; CDR3nt: TGTGCCAGCAGCTTGGCGACGGCCGAGAATTCACCCCTCCACTTT; CDR3aa: CASSLATAENSPLHF